This T cell receptor beta chain comes out of a study of shared clonotypes between healthy human individuals. Sorted-subset replicate PCR reactions contained 150 to 200 ng DNA, corresponding to tens of thousands of T cell genomes. The table came from immunoSEQ multiplex PCR; TCRdb's copy has only in-frame clones and leaves some out. The sample lists approximately 2.3 million clones; approximately 93% were seen once. The receptor was derived from a man younger than 30 in good health. Some clones in this sample may be carry-over from other donors' samples. The sequenced sample was naive CD4+ T cells from PBMCs. Subset defined: CD45RA+ positively selected.

CDR3 sequence: CASSEDGRKGPQHF. In DNA, the CDR3 is TGTGCCAGCAGTGAGGACGGCCGTAAGGGGCCCCAGCATTTT. V gene TRBV2 combines with J gene TRBJ1-5, with no clear D. V dropped 3 bases and J dropped 9 bases, with 15 bases sitting between them. This CDR3 contains 14 residues. CDR1 and CDR2 (germline): SNHLY, FYNNEI.